This T cell receptor beta chain was found in a study of T cells in tuberculosis (dated by TCRdb to 2016 to 2018). Regarding the research as a whole: To characterize T cells specific for the mycobacterial lipid antigen glucose monomycolate (GMM), the study used CD1B tetramers together with high-throughput TCR immunosequencing.

Compared with germline, V lacks 8 bases and J lacks 13 bases; bases without a gene match: 11. CDR1 MDHEN and CDR2 SYDVKM were looked up in the germline V gene. Spanning cysteine to phenylalanine, the CDR3 consists of 11 amino acids. Only the CDR3 DNA is retained, 33 bases long and in frame from the first base. TCR-alpha and TCR-beta chains were sequenced unpaired, so chain pairing information was not available. TCR libraries were generated with the immunoSEQ multiplex PCR assay, using TCR-beta and/or TCR-alpha/delta assays for each sample. The amplified TCR libraries were sequenced using the Illumina high-throughput platform. In the original analysis: Clustering and dimensionality reduction were performed using pairwise TCRdist distances among GMM-specific receptors from ex vivo sorted or in vitro expanded T cells. Sequence motifs defined by gene usage and CDR3 content were checked for enrichment by comparing tetramer-positive and tetramer-negative populations. In its TCRdb copy, this immuneACCESS table keeps in-frame sequences only and misses some clones. Where compared with another copy, unresolved V genes explain less than half of these, and the others have no known cause. For V, J and clone size, that table is used; D and trimming come from the DNA. This sample has roughly 61,000 clones in its table, and approximately 86% of those were observed once. The ten largest clones take up 21% of the sample.

After being thawed and rested overnight, PBMC were stained with GMM-loaded CD1B tetramer, a Live/Dead dye and anti-CD3, and were then sorted on a FACS Aria II. C32 glucose monomycolate purified from Rhodococcus equi was loaded onto CD1B tetramers. Before cryopreservation, the PBMC used for tetramer sorting had been depleted of CD14-expressing monocytes as part of a separate study. From each donor, roughly 93,000 tetramer-negative cells were sorted and analyzed together with the tetramer-positive cells. GMM-loaded CD1B tetramers were used to sort antigen-specific T cells from four healthy South African adults. This clone was seen only a few times. There are no base qualities to consult, and no much larger clone falls within one base. What the authors observed across the whole study: The stringent sort gate may have missed T cells binding the CD1B-GMM tetramer with low affinity.

The source of this sequence is an adult woman with latent tuberculosis. Sample: CD1b-GMM tetramer-negative cells sorted from PBMCs. The sample's cell subset or site label is to be understood as: T cells not binding CD1B-GMM tetramer, sorted from same donor. The chain was built from TRBV28 and TRBJ2-7; 7 bases in the junction line up with TRBD1. CDR3 loop: CASSKRGTEYF. At the DNA level, the sequence is TGTGCCAGCTCAAAGAGAGGGACAGAATACTTC. Joined to the reference TRBV28 and TRBJ2-7 proteins, this CDR3 gives the full variable domain: DVKVTQSSRYLVKRTGEKVFLECVQDMDHENMFWYRQDPGLGLRLIYFSYDVKMKEKGDIPEGYSVSREKKERFSLILESASTNQTSMYLCASSKRGTEYFGPGTRLTVT.